Listed below are T cell receptor beta chains from one sample, sequenced in a study of blood T cell repertoires in COVID-19. Assay used: immunoSEQ multiplex PCR; TCRdb lists only in-frame clones, some missing. The sample lists more than 120,000 clones; over 70% were seen once. The sequencing sample was made of peripheral blood. The receptors were gathered from a man aged 45-65 years who had recovered from COVID-19. Each CDR3 is given with its conserved first and last residue. The D gene is left open where the match is weak. Expanded clones get a size class; other rows say once, few or many, or leave the size out.

D	V	J	size	CDR3	DNA
.	TRBV7-9	TRBJ1-2	.	CASSLAPGRDGYTF	TGTGCCAGCAGCTTAGCTCCAGGGAGGGATGGCTACACCTTC
.	TRBV7-9	TRBJ2-1	.	CASSPRGTLGDEQFF	TGTGCCAGCAGCCCCCGGGGGACCTTGGGCGATGAGCAGTTCTTC
.	TRBV5-1	TRBJ2-5	.	CASSLALQETQYF	TGCGCCAGCAGCTTGGCCCTGCAAGAGACCCAGTACTTC
TRBD1	TRBV5-1	TRBJ1-1	.	CASSSGQGLNTEAFF	TGCGCCAGCAGCTCGGGACAGGGATTGAACACTGAAGCTTTCTTT
.	TRBV4-3	TRBJ2-3	.	CASSQDWAGGTDTQYF	TGCGCCAGCAGCCAAGATTGGGCAGGGGGCACAGATACGCAGTATTTT
.	TRBV6-5	TRBJ2-1	.	CASSRQGGVNEQFF	TGTGCCAGCAGTCGTCAAGGGGGAGTAAATGAGCAGTTCTTC
TRBD1	TRBV2	TRBJ2-5	.	CASKERTGGQETQYF	TGTGCCAGCAAGGAGAGGACAGGGGGTCAAGAGACCCAGTACTTC
TRBD2	TRBV11-2	TRBJ2-2	.	CASSLLTGTSGTGELFF	TGTGCCAGCAGCCTCCTCACCGGGACTAGTGGCACCGGGGAGCTGTTTTTT
.	TRBV4-2	TRBJ2-2	.	CASSPTGGNTGELFF	TGTGCCAGCAGCCCGACAGGTGGGAACACCGGGGAGCTGTTTTTT
TRBD1	TRBV30	TRBJ1-4	.	CAWSGSGTGSAKLFF	TGTGCCTGGAGTGGGTCCGGGACAGGGAGCGCAAAACTGTTTTTT
TRBD1	TRBV7-9	TRBJ1-1	.	CASSYRGVGTEAFF	TGTGCCAGCAGCTACAGGGGGGTGGGCACTGAAGCTTTCTTT
.	TRBV30	TRBJ1-1	.	CAWSPGNLNTEAFF	TGTGCCTGGAGCCCAGGGAACTTGAACACTGAAGCTTTCTTT
.	TRBV9	TRBJ2-1	.	CASSVVLDNEQFF	TGTGCCAGCAGCGTAGTTTTAGACAATGAGCAGTTCTTC
.	TRBV7-9	TRBJ2-3	.	CASSFGGSTDTQYF	TGTGCCAGCAGCTTCGGGGGTAGCACAGATACGCAGTATTTT
TRBD2	TRBV7-2	TRBJ2-5	.	CASSLIAGVETQYF	TGTGCCAGCAGCTTGATAGCGGGGGTCGAGACCCAGTACTTC
.	TRBV6-2/TRBV6-3	TRBJ1-1	.	CASSLRGDMAEAFF	TGTGCCAGCAGTTTAAGGGGCGATATGGCTGAAGCTTTCTTT
.	TRBV7-9	TRBJ1-1	.	CASSPRQESEAFF	TGTGCCAGCAGCCCCCGACAGGAATCTGAAGCTTTCTTT
.	TRBV9	TRBJ1-1	.	CASSVEGDAEAFF	TGTGCCAGCAGCGTAGAGGGGGACGCTGAAGCTTTCTTT
.	TRBV9	TRBJ1-2	.	CASSLHAGTTNYGYTF	TGTGCCAGCAGCCTCCACGCCGGGACAACTAACTATGGCTACACCTTC
.	TRBV19	TRBJ2-2	.	CASSYRGGGTGELFF	TGTGCCAGTAGTTACAGGGGGGGCGGCACCGGGGAGCTGTTTTTT
TRBD2	TRBV5-4	TRBJ2-7	.	CASSSSGPSSYEQYF	TGTGCCAGCAGCTCTAGCGGACCAAGCTCCTACGAGCAGTACTTC
TRBD2	TRBV27	TRBJ2-1	.	CASKASGGGLDNEQFF	TGTGCCAGCAAAGCTAGCGGGGGGGGTTTGGACAATGAGCAGTTCTTC
.	TRBV27	TRBJ1-1	once	CASSYYRYTEAFF	TGTGCCAGCAGTTACTACAGGTACACTGAAGCTTTCTTT
TRBD2	TRBV18	TRBJ2-1	.	CASSRNTGLAEPQFF	TGTGCCAGCTCACGAAACACGGGACTAGCGGAACCACAGTTCTTC
.	TRBV13	TRBJ2-1	.	CASSHPYSYNEQFF	TGTGCCAGCAGCCACCCTTATAGTTACAATGAGCAGTTCTTC
TRBD2	TRBV5-1	TRBJ2-5	.	CASSPRLAGQETQYF	TGCGCCAGCAGCCCCAGACTAGCGGGGCAAGAGACCCAGTACTTC
.	TRBV7-6	TRBJ2-2	.	CASSPGGAGELFF	TGTGCCAGCAGCCCTGGTGGGGCAGGAGAGCTGTTTTTT
.	TRBV4-1	TRBJ1-1	.	CASSPTGSSNTEAFF	TGCGCCAGCAGCCCTACCGGGTCTTCTAACACTGAAGCTTTCTTT
.	TRBV10-3	TRBJ1-5	.	CAISEFNGGVFPDQPQHF	TGTGCCATCAGTGAATTCAACGGGGGGGTCTTTCCCGATCAGCCCCAGCATTTT
.	TRBV19	TRBJ2-6	.	CASSVETGSSGANVLTF	TGTGCCAGTAGTGTAGAGACAGGCAGCTCTGGGGCCAACGTCCTGACTTTC
TRBD1	TRBV11-3	TRBJ2-5	.	CASSSGQAVWAQYF	TGTGCCAGCAGCTCCGGACAGGCGGTTTGGGCCCAGTACTTC
TRBD2	TRBV19	TRBJ2-5	.	CASAGRSVETQYF	TGTGCCAGCGCCGGGAGGAGTGTGGAGACCCAGTACTTC
.	TRBV2	TRBJ1-3	.	CASGSGTLGNTIYF	TGTGCCAGCGGATCCGGGACACTTGGAAACACCATATATTTT
.	TRBV4-3	TRBJ1-3	.	CASSQDPGVSSGNTIYF	TGCGCCAGCAGCCAAGATCCGGGGGTGAGCTCTGGAAACACCATATATTTT
.	TRBV30	TRBJ1-6	once	CAWSEVAAYNSPLHF	TGTGCCTGGAGTGAAGTGGCAGCCTATAATTCACCCCTCCACTTT
.	TRBV12-3/TRBV12-4	TRBJ1-2	.	CATLTGYGYTF	TGTGCCACCTTGACAGGCTATGGCTACACCTTC
TRBD1	TRBV7-6	TRBJ1-1	.	CASSLNPTGRFPLDTEAFF	TGTGCCAGCAGCTTAAACCCGACAGGGAGGTTCCCCCTCGACACTGAAGCTTTCTTT
.	TRBV6-5	TRBJ1-5	.	CASSRRVNQPQHF	TGTGCCAGCAGTCGGAGGGTGAATCAGCCCCAGCATTTT
TRBD2	TRBV6-5	TRBJ2-1	few	CASSYLTSGGYNEQFF	TGTGCCAGCAGTTACTTGACTAGCGGGGGCTACAATGAGCAGTTCTTC
.	TRBV4-3	TRBJ1-2	.	CASSSGTPDGYTF	TGCGCCAGCAGCTCCGGGACACCCGACGGCTACACCTTC
TRBD1	TRBV2	TRBJ1-6	.	CASEDGTGVYNSPLHF	TGTGCCAGCGAGGACGGGACAGGGGTTTATAATTCACCCCTCCACTTT